This T cell receptor beta chain was obtained from a study of post-analysis software for immune sequencing data. Study results and caveats: TRBV segments more frequent in patients than in controls numbered roughly 5 and included TRBV5-6, TRBV5-1 and TRBV20-1.

Built from TCR beta cDNA, the libraries had unique molecular identifiers in them. T cells numbering roughly 1 to 10 million yielded 450,000 to 500,000 cDNA molecules. Each CDR3 protein is one row after TCRdb ran MiXCR on the PCR reads. The data contain about 770,000 distinct CDR3 sequences, about 45% of them singletons. CDR1 and CDR2 (germline): MDHEN, SYDVKM. The CDR3 is made up of 13 amino acids. Deletions cut 3 bases from V and 5 bases from J, with 8 bases between. As for this clonotype: Its antigen is currently unknown.

This sequence originates from a girl aged 5-17 years with multiple sclerosis. Sequenced: blood. The chain has TRBV28 and TRBJ1-5; no definite D call. CDR3 DNA sequence: TGTGCCAGCAGTTTGGTACGGTATCAGCCCCAGCATTTT. Translated: CASSLVRYQPQHF.